This is a list of T cell receptor beta chains from one sample in a study of cytomegalovirus exposure and HLA in healthy donors. Profiling relied on immunoSEQ multiplex PCR, and the TCRdb table lists in-frame clones only, not all of them. Counted here are 110,000 or so clones, 76% occurring once; the ten biggest clones make up approximately 12%. The specimen was PBMCs. Every receptor here comes from a woman aged 35 to 49 in good health and CMV-seropositive. CDR3s include the opening cysteine and the closing phenylalanine or tryptophan. Each record gives: V gene, J gene, clone size, D gene, CDR3 protein, CDR3 DNA. The D gene is left open where the match is weak. Some rows have no size entry. The others give once, few or many, or a class for an expanded clone.

TRBV5-1	TRBJ1-2	.	.	CASSSYSTGPGGGYTF	TGCGCCAGCAGCTCCTACTCTACCGGACCCGGAGGCGGCTACACCTTC
TRBV19	TRBJ2-5	once	TRBD2	CASSHALAGGETQYF	TGTGCCAGTAGTCATGCCCTAGCGGGGGGGGAGACCCAGTACTTC
TRBV9	TRBJ1-2	.	TRBD1	CASGTGDWNGYTF	TGTGCCAGCGGAACAGGGGATTGGAATGGCTACACCTTC
TRBV4-1	TRBJ1-4	.	.	CASSQVTQGGEKLFF	TGCGCCAGCAGCCAAGTTACCCAGGGAGGTGAAAAACTGTTTTTT
TRBV9	TRBJ2-1	once	.	CASSVDRQDNEQFF	TGTGCCAGCAGCGTAGACCGGCAGGACAATGAGCAGTTCTTC
TRBV27	TRBJ2-7	.	.	CASSLSGQVYEQYF	TGTGCCAGCAGTTTATCTGGCCAGGTCTACGAGCAGTACTTC
TRBV6-1	TRBJ2-3	.	TRBD2	CASSASSGGYTDTQYF	TGTGCCAGCAGTGCTTCTAGCGGGGGATACACAGATACGCAGTATTTT
TRBV4-1	TRBJ1-5	.	.	CASTRTETSNQPQHF	TGCGCCAGCACGAGGACAGAGACTAGCAATCAGCCCCAGCATTTT
TRBV30	TRBJ1-4	.	TRBD1	CACPDRVSEKLFF	TGTGCCTGCCCAGACAGGGTCTCTGAAAAACTGTTTTTT
TRBV6-6	TRBJ2-1	.	.	CASSYSAQGKNNEQFF	TGTGCCAGCAGTTACTCAGCCCAGGGGAAAAACAATGAGCAGTTCTTC
TRBV5-6	TRBJ2-3	.	TRBD1	CASTGRRDRDTQYF	TGTGCCAGCACTGGACGCAGGGACAGAGATACGCAGTATTTT
TRBV19	TRBJ1-2	.	TRBD1	CASIRQGDNYGYTF	TGTGCCAGTATCCGACAGGGGGATAACTATGGCTACACCTTC